This T cell receptor (beta chain) was sequenced in a study of shared clonotypes between healthy human individuals. The overall study: The donor pool was made up of a couple of women and three men aged 18 to 49.

Trimming left V 5 bases short and J 0 bases short, with 14 bases between. The CDR3 sequence is 16 residues long. CDR1 is MNHEY, CDR2 SMNVEV, per germline (reference sequence). This clone appeared a single time. Only in-frame clones appear in the TCRdb table, and some are missing; sequencing was by immunoSEQ multiplex PCR. The table lists about 480,000 clones, about three quarters of them singletons. All donors were healthy HIV-negative adults lacking recent acute infections or vaccinations. Donors were Caucasian adults residing in Nashville, Tennessee, USA. This clonotype was obtained from a woman between 40 and 55 years old in good health. Some clones in this sample may be carry-over from other donors' samples. The sample taken for sequencing was PBMCs. This rearrangement joins TRBV27 to TRBJ2-1, with D unresolved. The chain's CDR3 is CASSHSTEISYNEQFF. Written as DNA, the CDR3 is TGTGCCAGCAGTCACTCGACGGAAATCTCCTACAATGAGCAGTTCTTC.